One sample yielded the 5 T cell receptor beta chains listed below, sequenced in a study of blood T cell repertoires in COVID-19. Measured with immunoSEQ multiplex PCR; TCRdb has only the in-frame clones, and not every one. The sample has about 45,000 clones, 86% seen once. Specimen: peripheral blood. The source is a human donor in a cohort sampled during active COVID-19.

The chain uses TRBV6-4 and TRBJ2-1; D remains unclear. V dropped 9 bases and J dropped 4 bases, with 4 bases sitting between them. In germline, CDR1 is MRHNA, CDR2 SNTAGT. This CDR3 region has 10 residues. CDR3 sequence: CASYYNEQFF. Written as DNA, the CDR3 is TGTGCCAGTTATTACAATGAGCAGTTCTTC.

The chain is built from TRBV2 and TRBJ2-7, with TRBD1 identical over 12 bases. CDR3 length: 14 amino acids. The V gene end was trimmed by 4 bases and the J gene end by 4 bases; junction bases not matched to a gene: 2. Germline CDR1 reads SNHLY; CDR2 reads FYNNEI. The CDR3 coding sequence is TGTGCCAGCAGTGGGGACAGGGGGCAATACGAGCAGTACTTC. It codes for CASSGDRGQYEQYF.

The chain combines TRBV7-9 with TRBJ2-1; TRBD2 aligns across 8 bases. Germline-derived CDR1 and CDR2 are SEHNR and FQNEAQ (reference sequence). After removal of 9 bases from V and 5 bases from J, the junction contained 9 bases not matched to a gene. The CDR3 is 14 residues long. CDR3 sequence: CASQAGVYDNEQFF. CDR3 coding DNA: TGTGCCAGTCAAGCGGGGGTTTATGACAATGAGCAGTTCTTC.

The rearrangement uses TRBV13 and TRBJ2-1, with 10 nucleotides matching TRBD2. CDR3 length: 16 residues. The V gene end was trimmed by 4 bases and the J gene end by 8 bases; junction bases not matched to a gene: 11. CDR1 and CDR2 (germline): PRHDT, FYEKMQ (reference sequence). The CDR3: CASSSTSGPRVDEQFF. As DNA, the CDR3 is TGTGCCAGCAGCTCGACTAGCGGGCCCCGCGTCGATGAGCAGTTCTTC.

The gene calls are TRBV5-1 and TRBJ2-1; 11 bases agree with TRBD2. This CDR3 spans 17 amino acids. Germline CDR1 is SGHRS and CDR2 is YFSETQ. The trim removed 2 bases at V and 5 bases at J, leaving 9 bases unmatched. The CDR3 DNA reads TGCGCCAGCAGCTTATCGGGGGGACTAGCGGAGAACAATGAGCAGTTCTTC. Translation: CASSLSGGLAENNEQFF.